A selection of T cell receptor beta chains follows, all from one sample in a study of blood T cell repertoires in COVID-19. Some clones are missing from TCRdb's copy, which holds only in-frame ones; the method was immunoSEQ multiplex PCR. The sample contains roughly 280,000 clones, around 86% of which appear only once. Material: peripheral blood. The receptors shown here come from a man aged 45-65 years with acute or convalescent COVID-19. CDR3s include the opening cysteine and the closing phenylalanine or tryptophan. The D gene is left open where the match is weak. Clone size is not always given. Where it is, it says once, few, many or a class for expanded clones.

V gene	clone size	J gene	D gene	CDR3 DNA	CDR3 protein
TRBV10-3	few	TRBJ1-1	.	TGTGCCATCAGTGAGTCTGGCCAGGACACTGAAGCTTTCTTT	CAISESGQDTEAFF
TRBV6-5	.	TRBJ1-1	.	TGTGCCAGCGAGGGACAGAACACTGAAGCTTTCTTT	CASEGQNTEAFF
TRBV4-1	.	TRBJ2-2	TRBD2	TGCGCCAGCAGCCTCAAGAGCGGGGGGGCCACCGGGGAGCTGTTTTTT	CASSLKSGGATGELFF
TRBV7-9	.	TRBJ2-7	TRBD1	TGTGCCAGCAGCAAAACAGGGGGCTACGAGCAGTACTTC	CASSKTGGYEQYF
TRBV5-5	once	TRBJ1-4	.	TGTGCCAGCAGAGACTACACGGCAACTAATGAAAAACTGTTTTTT	CASRDYTATNEKLFF
TRBV6-5	.	TRBJ2-2	.	TGTGCCAGCAGGCCGGGAACAGCGAACACCGGGGAGCTGTTTTTT	CASRPGTANTGELFF
TRBV21-1	once	TRBJ2-7	.	TGTGCCAGCAGCCCTAACCGGGACAGGGAAGACGAGCAGTACTTC	CASSPNRDREDEQYF
TRBV6-1	.	TRBJ1-1	.	TGTGCCAGCAGTGAGACGCGGCGGGACACTGAAGCTTTCTTT	CASSETRRDTEAFF
TRBV5-1	.	TRBJ2-1	.	TGCGCCAGCAGGGGGACTTACAATGAGCAGTTCTTC	CASRGTYNEQFF
TRBV3-1/TRBV3-2	.	TRBJ1-5	.	TGTGCCAGCAGCCAAGAGTACAGGGATCAGCCCCAGCATTTT	CASSQEYRDQPQHF
TRBV5-8	once	TRBJ1-5	TRBD1	TGTGCCAGCAGCTTGAGGACAGGGGGTAATCAGCCCCAGCATTTT	CASSLRTGGNQPQHF
TRBV2	.	TRBJ2-5	TRBD1	TGTGCCAGCAACAGGGGGAGTGGGGAGACCCAGTACTTC	CASNRGSGETQYF
TRBV7-2	.	TRBJ2-3	TRBD2	TGTGCCAGCAGCTTACCCCGAAGACTAGCGGGGGTCACAGATACGCAGTATTTT	CASSLPRRLAGVTDTQYF
TRBV18	.	TRBJ2-5	.	TGTGCCAGCTCACTAAGGACACCAAGCCAAGAGACCCAGTACTTC	CASSLRTPSQETQYF
TRBV27	.	TRBJ1-6	TRBD1	TGTGCCAGCAGTCCGGACAGGATGGCACCCCTCCACTTT	CASSPDRMAPLHF
TRBV7-3	.	TRBJ2-1	TRBD2	TGTGCCAGCAGCTCCCCGGGACTAGCGGGGAATGAGCAGTTCTTC	CASSSPGLAGNEQFF
TRBV29-1	.	TRBJ1-2	.	TGCAGCGTGGGGACACCCGAACAGGGACCCTATGGCTACACCTTC	CSVGTPEQGPYGYTF
TRBV7-8	.	TRBJ1-1	.	TGTGCCAGCAGCTTAAATCAGGGCACTGAAGCTTTCTTT	CASSLNQGTEAFF
TRBV12-3/TRBV12-4	.	TRBJ1-2	TRBD1	TGTGCCAGCAACCCAACAGGGGGCGGCTACACCTTC	CASNPTGGGYTF
TRBV19	.	TRBJ2-7	TRBD1	TGTGCCAGTAGTGACAGGGAGTTAGGCTACGAGCAGTACTTC	CASSDRELGYEQYF
TRBV9	once	TRBJ1-2	.	TGTGCCAGCAGCGCCCGAGGCTATGGCTACACCTTC	CASSARGYGYTF
TRBV30	.	TRBJ2-7	TRBD1	TGTGCCTGGAGCTCGGACAGGGAGTACGAGCAGTACTTC	CAWSSDREYEQYF
TRBV25-1	.	TRBJ1-6	TRBD1	TGTGCCAGCAGTGGGACAGGTTATAATTCACCCCTCCACTTT	CASSGTGYNSPLHF
TRBV2	.	TRBJ2-3	.	TGTGCCAGCAGACTATATGGAACAGATACGCAGTATTTT	CASRLYGTDTQYF
TRBV6-5	.	TRBJ2-2	TRBD2	TGTGCCAGCAAGAAGGCGGGGGGGCCGTTCGGGGAGCTGTTTTTT	CASKKAGGPFGELFF